This T cell receptor beta chain was observed in a study of Graves' ophthalmopathy and Graves' hyperthyroidism (dated 2018 in TCRdb). Regarding the complete study: Peripheral blood was collected at initial diagnosis, before any treatment. To tell Graves' ophthalmopathy apart from Graves' hyperthyroidism, and to predict which patients would progress to ophthalmopathy, the study relied on TCR beta repertoire signatures. In total, under 150 blood samples were TCR-sequenced: 40 to 45 ophthalmopathy, some 75 hyperthyroidism and approximately 17 hyperthyroidism-to-ophthalmopathy patients. To explore V-J signatures that separate ophthalmopathy from hyperthyroidism, a discovery set of about 98 patients was enrolled, consisting of 40 to 45 with ophthalmopathy and roughly 59 with stable hyperthyroidism. An independent validation cohort comprised 18 hyperthyroidism patients and about 16 patients who later progressed from hyperthyroidism to ophthalmopathy. In over five hyperthyroidism patients, T-cell repertoires of thyroid tissue and blood were compared. After sampling, hyperthyroidism patients received methimazole starting at 30 mg daily, and ophthalmopathy patients received high-dose intravenous methylprednisolone. The 75 to 100 discovery patients were divided at random into training and test sets in a 7:3 ratio.

Patients with ophthalmopathy had moderately to severely active disease, with a Clinical Activity Score of 3 or more, a NOSPECS grade of 4 or more, and a disease duration of less than 3 months. Patients with other autoimmune diseases, uncontrolled infections, pregnancy or lactation were excluded. Clinical symptoms, serum thyroxine, TRAb, thyroid ultrasound and orbital computed tomography were used for diagnosis. Ficoll-Paque density gradient centrifugation was used to isolate PBMCs from 8 to 10 ml of fresh peripheral blood. Total RNA was extracted using Trizol reagent, and RNA quality was checked on an Agilent 2100 Bioanalyzer. The CDR3 runs 15 amino acids, cysteine and phenylalanine included. The sequence is cut down to CDR3 DNA, 45 bases in frame from base 1. The V end loses 7 bases and the J end loses 6 bases, and a stretch of 18 bases separates them. CDR1 is given as MNHNS and CDR2 as SASEGT, both from the germline V gene.

As regards this clonotype: No cognate antigen has been identified for it. Within one base of it there is no much larger clone, and no base qualities were kept.

For repertoire sequencing, the TCR beta CDR3 regions were amplified from RNA transcripts. The first round was an RT-PCR using HTBI primers with the Qiagen OneStep RT-PCR kit, and this first round was followed by a second-round multiplex PCR, then size selection and purification. Libraries were sequenced paired-end with 100 bp reads on an Illumina HiSeq2000. Turning to the authors' computational methods: SOAPnuke was used for read processing, and reads with adapters, uncalled bases, a mean Phred below 15, or no exact constant-primer or identifier match were discarded. COPE v1.2.5 was used to merge the high-quality paired reads. Each unique nucleotide sequence was treated as a clonotype, and MiTCR v1.1 was used to align the clonotypes to the IMGT TRB V, D and J references. Only V-J combinations with frequency above 0.0001 were analysed, covering around 99% of repertoires. For each V-J combination, a TCR clonal expansion and chaos score was defined as the ratio of F50 clonal expansion to chaos observed in the TCRdist matrix. Welch's t-statistics and random forest were used to reduce features to more than ten V-J combinations, which were fed into a naive Bayes classifier. The Morisita-Horn index was used to measure how similar the thyroid and blood repertoires were. The public reads were run again by TCRdb, first through fastp at Q25 and then through MiXCR, and only productive beta chains were kept. Each CDR3 protein appears once, grouped with its most common genes and DNA. TCRdb's processing, not the authors' own work, is the source of the V and J calls. The sample table lists nearly 400,000 distinct CDR3 sequences, approximately 16% of them with a count of one. The ten largest clonotypes hold 1.6% of the sample.

Summary of the overall study and its limitations: Most expanded thyroid clonotypes with frequency above 0.001 were also detected in blood, suggesting blood repertoires may reflect the thyroid immune response. Sample size was not predetermined statistically, and investigators were not blinded to group allocation. In validation, the model predicted ophthalmopathy progression with more than 55% sensitivity and approximately 75% specificity; about a dozen predicted patients were CT-confirmed with GO in a median of about 6.2 months. The 13-signature model separated ophthalmopathy from stable hyperthyroidism with 87.88% sensitivity and approximately 83% specificity in cross-validation, and 80%/75% in the test set.

The receptor comes from a woman younger than 30 with Graves' ophthalmopathy. Donor details come from another sample of the same person, matched by shared clones. Here the chain combines TRBV6-1 and TRBJ2-2, with TRBD2 tentatively as D gene (7 bases match). Material for sequencing was peripheral blood. The CDR3 sequence is CASTASGGAAGELFF. The sequence in DNA is TGTGCCAGCACCGCTTCTGGGGGGGCCGCCGGGGAGCTGTTTTTT.